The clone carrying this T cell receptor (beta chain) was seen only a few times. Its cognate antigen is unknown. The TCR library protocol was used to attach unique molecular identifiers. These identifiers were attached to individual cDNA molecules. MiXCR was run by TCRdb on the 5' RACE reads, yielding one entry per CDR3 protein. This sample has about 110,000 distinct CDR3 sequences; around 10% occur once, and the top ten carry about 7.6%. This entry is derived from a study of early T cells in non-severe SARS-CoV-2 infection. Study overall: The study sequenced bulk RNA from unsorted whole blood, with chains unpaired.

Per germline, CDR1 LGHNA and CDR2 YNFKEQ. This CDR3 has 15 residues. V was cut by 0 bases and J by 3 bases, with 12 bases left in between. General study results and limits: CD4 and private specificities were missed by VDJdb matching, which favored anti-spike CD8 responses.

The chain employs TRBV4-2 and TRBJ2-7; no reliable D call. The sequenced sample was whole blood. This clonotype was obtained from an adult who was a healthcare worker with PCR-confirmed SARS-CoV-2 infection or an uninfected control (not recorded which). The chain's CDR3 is CASSQDPATFYEQYF. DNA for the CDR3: TGTGCCAGCAGCCAAGATCCAGCCACGTTCTACGAGCAGTACTTC.